This T cell receptor beta chain was sequenced in a study of T cells in Graves' hyperthyroidism and ophthalmopathy. A word on this clonotype: Its antigen is still unknown.

Active moderate-to-severe ophthalmopathy, Clinical Activity Score at least 3, NOSPECS at least 4, under 3 months' duration. Study-wide findings and caveats: Onset of ophthalmopathy came a median approximately 6.5 months after the model predicted it. Blood samples included most of the expanded thyroid clonotypes exceeding 0.001.

This CDR3 region has 15 residues. V was trimmed by 3 bases and J by 2 bases, leaving 12 bases between them. The germline gives CDR1 SGHDT, CDR2 YYEEEE. The TCR beta CDR3 regions underwent amplification using RNA transcripts as the source. RT-PCR in the first round (using the HTBI primer set) targeted the TCR CDR3. One entry per CDR3 protein results from TCRdb running MiXCR on the multiplex PCR reads. The sample has fewer than 450,000 distinct CDR3 sequences; approximately 14% are singletons. This clonotype was sampled from a woman in her fifties or sixties with Graves' ophthalmopathy. Sequencing was carried out using blood. The chain links TRBV5-6 to TRBJ1-5; tentatively, D is TRBD1 (6 bases). The CDR3: CASSYTGSGNQPQHF. CDR3 sequence (DNA): TGTGCCAGCAGCTATACAGGGAGTGGCAATCAGCCCCAGCATTTT. The variable domain in full, with the rest retrieved from reference TRBV5-6 and TRBJ1-5, is DAGVTQSPTHLIKTRGQQVTLRCSPKSGHDTVSWYQQALGQGPQFIFQYYEEEERQRGNFPDRFSGHQFPNYSSELNVNALLLGDSALYLCASSYTGSGNQPQHFGDGTRLSIL.